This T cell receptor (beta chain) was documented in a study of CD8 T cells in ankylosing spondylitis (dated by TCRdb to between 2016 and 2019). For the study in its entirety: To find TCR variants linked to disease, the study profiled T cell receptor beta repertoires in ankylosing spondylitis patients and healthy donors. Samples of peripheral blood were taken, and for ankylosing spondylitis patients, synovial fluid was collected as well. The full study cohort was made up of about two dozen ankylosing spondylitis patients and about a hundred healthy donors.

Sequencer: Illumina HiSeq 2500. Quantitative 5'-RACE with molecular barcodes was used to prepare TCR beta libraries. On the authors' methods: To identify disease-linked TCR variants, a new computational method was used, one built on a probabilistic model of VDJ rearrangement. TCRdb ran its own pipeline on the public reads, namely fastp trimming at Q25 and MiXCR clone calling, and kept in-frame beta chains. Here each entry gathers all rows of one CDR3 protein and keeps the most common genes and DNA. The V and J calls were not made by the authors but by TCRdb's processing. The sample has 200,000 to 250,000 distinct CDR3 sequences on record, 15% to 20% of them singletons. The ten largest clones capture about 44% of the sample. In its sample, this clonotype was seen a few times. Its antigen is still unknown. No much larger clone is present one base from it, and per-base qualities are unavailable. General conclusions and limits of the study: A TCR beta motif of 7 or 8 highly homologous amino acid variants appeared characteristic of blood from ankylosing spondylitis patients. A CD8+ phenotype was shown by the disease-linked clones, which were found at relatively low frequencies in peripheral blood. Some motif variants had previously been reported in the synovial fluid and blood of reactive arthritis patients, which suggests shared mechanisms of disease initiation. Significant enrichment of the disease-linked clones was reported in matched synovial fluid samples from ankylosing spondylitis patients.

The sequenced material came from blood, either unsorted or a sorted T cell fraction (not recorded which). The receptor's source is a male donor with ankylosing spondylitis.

The bases read TGTGCCAGCAGTTTATCGCCACCGAACTATGGCTACACCTTC. Its amino acids are CASSLSPPNYGYTF. The chain is encoded by TRBV27 joined to TRBJ1-2, with the D gene uncertain. CDR1 and CDR2 are drawn from the germline V gene (reference sequence): MNHEY, SMNVEV. The CDR3 holds 14 amino acids from the cysteine to the phenylalanine. Left in the record is the CDR3 DNA by itself, 42 bases read in frame from the first base. The trim is 0 bases for V and 2 bases for J, with a gap of 7 bases between the germline ends.